These 4 T cell receptor beta chains share one sample of origin, sequenced in a study of T cell responses to AZD1222 COVID-19 vaccine. The method was immunoSEQ multiplex PCR; TCRdb's version includes in-frame clones alone and lacks a portion of them. The sample has some 130,000 clones, around 86% seen once. The sequences come from peripheral blood, collected on day 0 of AZD1222 vaccination. The receptors come from an adult in good health.

The chain uses TRBV6-2 or TRBV6-3 and TRBJ2-3; perhaps TRBD1 as D (6 bases). There are 15 residues in the CDR3. V gave up 2 bases and J gave up 6 bases, with 15 bases separating them. Per germline, CDR1 MNHEY and CDR2 SVGEGT. CDR3 nucleotides: TGTGCCAGCAGTTACAGGGGGAAACTACGGGATACGCAGTATTTT. This translates into CASSYRGKLRDTQYF.

V usage is TRBV2 and J usage is TRBJ2-2; D is ambiguous. The germline gives CDR1 SNHLY, CDR2 FYNNEI. The CDR3 spans 13 residues. The germline V and J ends were trimmed by 6 bases and 4 bases, with 9 bases remaining between them. The CDR3 region has the DNA TGTGCCAGCAGGCAGGACCCCACCGGGGAGCTGTTTTTT. It encodes CASRQDPTGELFF.

This clone is a singleton in its sample. The chain carries TRBV2 and TRBJ1-2, with TRBD1 matching 9 bases. The V and J ends lost 6 bases and 3 bases, in that order; junction bases with no gene match: 14. The CDR3 spans 17 residues. In germline, CDR1 is SNHLY, CDR2 FYNNEI. CDR3 DNA: TGTGCCAGCAGACGACCGGGACAGGGAGAGGATTACTATGGCTACACCTTC. Translation: CASRRPGQGEDYYGYTF. Combining the CDR3 with reference TRBV2 and TRBJ1-2 gives the whole variable domain EPEVTQTPSHQVTQMGQEVILRCVPISNHLYFYWYRQILGQKVEFLVSFYNNEISEKSEIFDDQFSVERPDGSNFTLKIRSTKLEDSAMYFCASRRPGQGEDYYGYTFGSGTRLTVV.

The gene calls are TRBV5-5 and TRBJ2-4; D not resolved. The V gene's germline CDR1 is SGHKS and CDR2 YYEKEE (reference sequence). The CDR3 is 14 residues long. Trimming left V 5 bases short and J 1 base short, with 10 bases between. Here the CDR3 DNA reads TGTGCCAGCAGGGCACCCCTCGCCAAAAACATTCAGTACTTC. It is translated as CASRAPLAKNIQYF.